The 7 T cell receptor beta chains in this list originate from one sample, sequenced in a study of blood T cell repertoires in COVID-19 (dated by TCRdb to 2020 to 2021). Library construction relied on the immunoSEQ multiplex PCR assay. The source is immuneACCESS, and TCRdb retained only in-frame sequences with V and J called. Part of the clones is not carried over; for the studies checked, unresolved V genes explain less than half of this, and the remainder is unexplained. Counted in this sample were 140,000 to 150,000 clones; 70% to 90% of them appeared once. Of the sample, approximately 8% is held by the ten largest clones. Material: peripheral blood. Receptor source: a woman aged 55-69 years with COVID-19, enrolled during active disease.

This chain joins TRBV10-1 and TRBJ1-2; D is ambiguous. CDR3 length equals 15 residues. Trimming took 2 bases from V and 0 from J, leaving 10 bases between them. The germline V gene encodes CDR1 WNHNN and CDR2 SYGVQD (reference sequence). The CDR3 spells CASSEPDTPNYGYTF. In DNA form, the CDR3 reads TGCGCCAGCAGTGAGCCTGACACTCCTAACTATGGCTACACCTTC.

The chain has TRBV18 and TRBJ1-1; 7 positions agree with TRBD1. The germline V gene encodes CDR1 KGHSH and CDR2 LQKENI. The V and J ends lost 2 bases and 5 bases, in that order; junction bases with no gene match: 5. The CDR3 has 14 residues. The CDR3 nucleotides are TGTGCCAGCTCACCAGAGGGGGCAGGGACTGAAGCTTTCTTT. This gives the protein CASSPEGAGTEAFF.

CDR3 nucleotide sequence: TGTGCCAGCAGTGCGGGACAGGGATATAATTCACCCCTCCACTTT. Residues: CASSAGQGYNSPLHF. This sequence joins TRBV2 and TRBJ1-6; 9 positions agree with TRBD1. Trimming at V came to 4 bases and at J to 4 bases, leaving 2 bases not matched to a gene. The CDR3 is 15 residues long. Germline CDR1 reads SNHLY; CDR2 reads FYNNEI.

The chain employs TRBV5-6 and TRBJ1-1, with 8 bases matching TRBD1. CDR1 and CDR2 (germline): SGHDT, YYEEEE. CDR3 length equals 14 residues. V was clipped by 4 bases and J by 4 bases; unmatched bases: 6. The CDR3 region is CASSIRGPGTEAFF. In nucleotides, the CDR3 is TGTGCCAGCAGCATCAGGGGGCCGGGCACTGAAGCTTTCTTT.

The chain carries TRBV5-1 and TRBJ1-1, with 9 nucleotides matching TRBD1. Trimming cost V 3 bases and J 3 bases; bases outside gene matches: 6. Germline-derived CDR1 and CDR2 are SGHRS and YFSETQ. This CDR3 has 15 residues. The chain's CDR3 is CASSSTGGAHTEAFF. The CDR3 bases are TGCGCCAGCAGCTCAACAGGGGGCGCGCACACTGAAGCTTTCTTT.

This clone was observed a few times. Here the CDR3 reads CASSISTETYEQYF. The CDR3 DNA reads TGTGCCAGTAGTATTTCAACTGAGACCTACGAGCAGTACTTC. The chain is built from TRBV19 and TRBJ2-7; D remains unclear. There are 14 residues in the CDR3. Germline loops: CDR1 LNHDA, CDR2 SQIVND (reference sequence). With 3 bases removed from V and 2 bases from J, the gap between germline ends came to 11 bases.

The chain has TRBV2 and TRBJ1-5, with D hard to call. Germline V lookup: CDR1 SNHLY, CDR2 FYNNEI. V was shortened by 6 bases and J by 2 bases, with 11 bases between the two germline ends. This CDR3 spans 14 amino acids. The CDR3 DNA reads TGTGCCAGCAGACCCGGGTTTGGCAATCAGCCCCAGCATTTT. As protein: CASRPGFGNQPQHF.